The rows below give T cell receptor beta chains drawn from one sample of a study of blood T cell repertoires in COVID-19. Clones were read by immunoSEQ multiplex PCR, and TCRdb kept only the in-frame ones, dropping some. The sample holds about half a million clones, 80% to 90% seen once. The specimen sequenced was peripheral blood. The source of these receptors is a human donor in a cohort sampled during active COVID-19. Both conserved end residues are part of each CDR3. D genes are given only for firm matches. Clone sizes are given selectively: once, few, many, or a class where the clone is expanded.

D gene: TRBD1; J gene: TRBJ1-5; clone size: NA; V gene: TRBV19; CDR3 protein: CASSMLTGGHQPQHF; CDR3 DNA: TGTGCCAGTAGTATGTTGACAGGGGGCCATCAGCCCCAGCATTTT
D gene: NA; J gene: TRBJ2-3; clone size: NA; V gene: TRBV4-2; CDR3 protein: CASSQDEGRVTDTQYF; CDR3 DNA: TGTGCCAGCAGCCAAGATGAGGGCAGAGTCACAGATACGCAGTATTTT
D gene: NA; J gene: TRBJ1-3; clone size: NA; V gene: TRBV6-5; CDR3 protein: CASSYGASENTIYF; CDR3 DNA: TGTGCCAGCAGTTACGGGGCCAGTGAAAACACCATATATTTT
D gene: NA; J gene: TRBJ1-1; clone size: NA; V gene: TRBV2; CDR3 protein: CASSVGQRNTEAFF; CDR3 DNA: TGTGCCAGCAGTGTTGGCCAAAGAAACACTGAAGCTTTCTTT
D gene: TRBD2; J gene: TRBJ2-7; clone size: NA; V gene: TRBV7-9; CDR3 protein: CASSSGLAVYEQYF; CDR3 DNA: TGTGCCAGCAGCTCTGGACTAGCGGTCTACGAGCAGTACTTC
D gene: NA; J gene: TRBJ2-1; clone size: NA; V gene: TRBV28; CDR3 protein: CASSLGASYNEQFF; CDR3 DNA: TGTGCCAGCAGCCTAGGGGCGTCCTACAATGAGCAGTTCTTC
D gene: TRBD1; J gene: TRBJ2-3; clone size: NA; V gene: TRBV5-4; CDR3 protein: CASSWGRTGGADTQYF; CDR3 DNA: TGTGCCAGCAGCTGGGGAAGGACAGGGGGTGCAGATACGCAGTATTTT
D gene: NA; J gene: TRBJ2-5; clone size: NA; V gene: TRBV5-1; CDR3 protein: CASSPTGAGGETQYF; CDR3 DNA: TGCGCCAGCAGCCCCACGGGTGCCGGGGGAGAGACCCAGTACTTC
D gene: TRBD1; J gene: TRBJ2-2; clone size: few; V gene: TRBV5-1; CDR3 protein: CASSTGQVNTGELFF; CDR3 DNA: TGCGCCAGCAGCACGGGACAGGTGAACACCGGGGAGCTGTTTTTT
D gene: TRBD1; J gene: TRBJ2-1; clone size: NA; V gene: TRBV27; CDR3 protein: CATKGQGEKGEQFF; CDR3 DNA: TGTGCCACCAAGGGACAGGGGGAAAAGGGTGAGCAGTTCTTC